This T cell receptor (beta chain) comes out of a study of PD-L1 blockade in urothelial cancer. As for the study in general: Patients began atezolizumab, 1,200 mg intravenously every 3 weeks, in about 2014.

Measured with immunoSEQ multiplex PCR; TCRdb has only the in-frame clones, and not every one. Of approximately 71,000 clones listed, 85% to 90% are singletons. The V and J ends lost 4 bases and 1 base, in that order; junction bases with no gene match: 5. Germline assignment: CDR1 MNHNY and CDR2 SVGAGI (reference sequence). The CDR3 is 16 residues long. The sample holds one count of this clone. The J gene is TRBJ2-3, the V gene TRBV6-6, with TRBD2 matching 10 bases. This sequence originates from a man aged 55 to 69 with urothelial cancer. The sample here was PBMCs, taken around atezolizumab (anti-PD-L1) treatment. CDR3: CASSSPGTSGTDTQYF. CDR3 in DNA: TGTGCCAGCAGTTCCCCCGGGACTAGCGGCACAGATACGCAGTATTTT.